This TCR beta chain was documented in a study of blood T cell repertoires in COVID-19. The germline V gene has CDR1 ENHRY and CDR2 SYGVKD. The CDR3 runs 17 residues. V lost 3 bases to trimming and J lost 7 bases; unmatched junction nucleotides: 17. The recovered donors of Cohort 3 showed two negative PCRs, clearance, or symptom resolution. TCRdb's table, derived via immunoSEQ multiplex PCR, lists solely in-frame clones and lacks some. The sample lists 290,000 or so clones; around 90% were seen once. The sequence was obtained from a woman in her 30s who had recovered from COVID-19. The sample taken for sequencing was PBMCs or T cells enriched from blood (not recorded which). V gene TRBV10-3 combines with J gene TRBJ2-7; TRBD2 matches 8 bases. The CDR3 here is CAISDLALAGPGGEQYF. The CDR3 bases are TGTGCCATCAGTGACCTGGCTCTAGCGGGCCCGGGGGGGGAGCAGTACTTC.